This T cell receptor beta chain originates from a study of identical twins. V was shortened by 9 bases and J by 7 bases, with 10 bases between the two germline ends. This CDR3 comprises 12 residues. Germline CDR1 ENHRY, CDR2 SYGVKD. TCRdb redid the calling of the 5' RACE reads with MiXCR, one entry per CDR3 protein. The sample records hundreds of thousands of distinct CDR3 sequences, approximately 25% being singletons. Every one of the donors was a healthy Caucasian. This sample also belongs to another study, concerning T cells expressing NK-cell markers. That publication notes: Evidence did not settle whether expanded NKG2C+ T cell clones targeted HCMV.

V usage is TRBV10-3 and J usage is TRBJ1-6; the D is unclear. This clonotype was sampled from a woman between 18 and 29 years old in good health. The sequenced material came from CD4+ T cells sorted from blood. The CDR3: CAISDGNSPLHF. CDR3 in DNA: TGTGCCATTTCGGACGGGAATTCACCCCTCCACTTT.